Here is one T cell receptor (beta chain) with its context. Germline V gives CDR1 LGHNA, CDR2 YSLEER. The CDR3 length is 15 residues. V lost 4 bases to trimming and J lost 3 bases, with 15 bases between them. The data were taken from a study of T cell changes during pregnancy in multiple sclerosis. The data were produced by immunoSEQ multiplex PCR, yet TCRdb's version contains in-frame clones alone and is incomplete. The table has 73,000 or so clones, about 90% seen once. This clonotype was sampled from a female donor with multiple sclerosis, enrolled in a pregnancy study. The chain has TRBV4-3 and TRBJ1-1; a possible D gene is TRBD1 (5 bases). The source was peripheral blood, collected in the second trimester of pregnancy. The CDR3 nucleotides read TGCGCCAGCAGCCCTTCGGCTAAGGGGCACACTGAAGCTTTCTTT. Amino acid sequence: CASSPSAKGHTEAFF.